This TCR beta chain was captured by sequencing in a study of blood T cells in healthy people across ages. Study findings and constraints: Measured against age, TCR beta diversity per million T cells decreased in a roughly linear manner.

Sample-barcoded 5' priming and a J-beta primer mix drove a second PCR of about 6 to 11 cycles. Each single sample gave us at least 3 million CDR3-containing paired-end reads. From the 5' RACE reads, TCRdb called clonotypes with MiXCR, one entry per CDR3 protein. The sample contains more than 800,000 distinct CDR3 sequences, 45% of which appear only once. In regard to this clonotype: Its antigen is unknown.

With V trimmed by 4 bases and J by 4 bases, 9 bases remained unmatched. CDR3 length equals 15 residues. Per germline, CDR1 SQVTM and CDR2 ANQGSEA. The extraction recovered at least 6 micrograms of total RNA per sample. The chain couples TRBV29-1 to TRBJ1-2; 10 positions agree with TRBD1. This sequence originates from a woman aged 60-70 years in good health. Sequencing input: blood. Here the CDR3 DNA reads TGCAGCGTTGGATCCCGGGACAGGGGTGGCTATGGCTACACCTTC. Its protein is CSVGSRDRGGYGYTF.